This entry lists 21 T cell receptor beta chains sequenced from one sample in a study of T cell responses to AZD1222 COVID-19 vaccine. Only in-frame clones appear in the TCRdb table, and some are missing; sequencing was by immunoSEQ multiplex PCR. The table shows more than 85,000 clones, with approximately 83% occurring only once. This material consisted of peripheral blood, taken on day 0 of AZD1222 vaccination. These receptors came from an adult in good health.

The rearrangement links TRBV7-9 to TRBJ1-2, with D unresolved. The germline V gene encodes CDR1 SEHNR and CDR2 FQNEAQ (reference sequence). This CDR3 comprises 15 residues. V dropped 1 base and J dropped 2 bases, with 11 bases sitting between them. The CDR3 protein is CASSLVIAENYGYTF. The CDR3 DNA sequence: TGTGCCAGCAGCTTAGTTATCGCCGAGAACTATGGCTACACCTTC.

The chain carries TRBV7-9 and TRBJ2-2; TRBD2 is a possible D gene (5 bases). Germline V lookup: CDR1 SEHNR, CDR2 FQNEAQ (reference sequence). The V end lost 1 base, the J end lost 4 bases, and 7 bases lay between the germline ends. The CDR3 covers 14 residues. The CDR3 loop reads CASSLETSTGELFF. The CDR3, as DNA: TGTGCCAGCAGCTTAGAAACTAGCACCGGGGAGCTGTTTTTT.

The chain recombines TRBV28 with TRBJ1-5, with 9 bases aligning to TRBD1. The CDR3 sequence is 16 residues long. CDR1 and CDR2 from the germline V gene are MDHEN and SYDVKM. V was pared by 4 bases and J by 0 bases, with 4 bases of the junction left unmatched. The DNA of the CDR3 is TGTGCCAGCAGTTCATACAGGGGGCCTAGCAATCAGCCCCAGCATTTT. Its protein product is CASSSYRGPSNQPQHF.

This clone appeared a few times. The rearrangement joins TRBV2 to TRBJ1-1; D uncertain. CDR1 SNHLY and CDR2 FYNNEI come from the germline V gene. This CDR3 is 12 amino acids long. Trimming shortened V by 7 bases and J by 1 base, and 7 bases separated the two germline ends. The DNA for the CDR3 is TGTGCCAGCATCTTCGGGAACACTGAAGCTTTCTTT. Its translation: CASIFGNTEAFF.

The CDR3 DNA reads as TGTGCCAGCAGTTCCCGGACAGGGGGCGTGTGGGCTTTCTTT. Translating it yields CASSSRTGGVWAFF. The genes are TRBV2 and TRBJ1-1; 11 bases agree with TRBD1. The CDR3 is 14 residues long. The germline V gene encodes CDR1 SNHLY and CDR2 FYNNEI. V shed 5 bases, J shed 11 bases, and the junction held 10 bases outside the gene matches.

This clone has a handful of counts. The rearrangement joins TRBV9 to TRBJ2-2; the D gene could be TRBD1 or TRBD2 (5 bases each). CDR3 length: 13 residues. Trimming removed 6 bases at V and 8 bases at J, with 14 bases between. Germline V gene data show CDR1 as SGDLS and CDR2 as YYNGEE. CDR3 residues: CASNRDLAGELFF. CDR3 nucleotide sequence: TGTGCCAGCAACCGGGACCTGGCGGGGGAGCTGTTTTTT.

The chain combines TRBV5-6 with TRBJ2-3; TRBD1 aligns across 8 bases. Trimming took 3 bases from V and 4 from J; bases not matched to a gene: 7. The germline V gene has CDR1 SGHDT and CDR2 YYEEEE. This CDR3 is built from 15 residues. The CDR3 region is CASSWFGQGPDTQYF. The CDR3 DNA is TGTGCCAGCAGCTGGTTCGGACAGGGCCCAGATACGCAGTATTTT.

In this sample, this clone turned up once. The chain is built from TRBV7-9 and TRBJ1-3, with TRBD1 as a possible D gene (5 bases). Germline CDR1 is SEHNR and CDR2 is FQNEAQ (reference sequence). V was clipped by 4 bases and J by 0 bases, with 19 bases between them. The CDR3 has 18 amino acids. The CDR3: CASSSLGGRVISGNTIYF. For the CDR3, the DNA is TGTGCCAGCAGCTCCCTCGGCGGCAGGGTTATCTCTGGAAACACCATATATTTT.

V gene TRBV4-2 combines with J gene TRBJ1-2; D gene uncertain. CDR3 length: 13 amino acids. Germline values: CDR1 LGHNA, CDR2 YNFKEQ. V was clipped by 3 bases and J by 5 bases, with 10 bases between them. The DNA for the CDR3 is TGTGCCAGCAGCCATCCCGGGCTATATGGCTACACCTTC. Its translation is CASSHPGLYGYTF.

CDR3 region: CAISESPGRNYGYTF. CDR3 coding DNA: TGTGCCATCAGTGAGAGTCCAGGGCGGAACTATGGCTACACCTTC. The chain combines TRBV10-3 with TRBJ1-2; a weak D match, TRBD1 (5 bases). From germline, CDR1 is ENHRY and CDR2 SYGVKD. V was pared by 2 bases and J by 2 bases, with 12 bases between. This CDR3 comprises 15 residues.

The CDR3 region is CSVEIQSAEAFF. The CDR3 nucleotides read TGCAGCGTTGAAATACAGTCGGCTGAAGCTTTCTTT. The gene calls are TRBV29-1 and TRBJ1-1; no firm D call. CDR1 and CDR2 (germline): SQVTM, ANQGSEA. Trimming removed 2 bases from V and 6 bases from J, with 10 bases in between. The CDR3 is made up of 12 amino acids.

The chain joins TRBV6-5 to TRBJ1-1, with D perhaps matching TRBD1 (6 bases). This CDR3 is built from 13 residues. V was pared by 1 base and J by 6 bases, with 9 bases between. The germline CDR1 and CDR2 sequences are MNHEY and SVGAGI. The CDR3 spells CASSYLGGAEAFF. In DNA, the CDR3 is TGTGCCAGCAGTTACTTGGGGGGCGCTGAAGCTTTCTTT.

A few counts support this clone. The rearrangement joins TRBV7-9 to TRBJ2-1, with TRBD2 matching over 11 bases. The CDR3 loop spans 18 amino acids. After removal of 3 bases from V and 1 base from J, the junction contained 8 bases not matched to a gene. The germline V gene encodes CDR1 SEHNR and CDR2 FQNEAQ (reference sequence). The chain's CDR3 is CASSLWPSGRISYNEQFF. The DNA of the CDR3 is TGTGCCAGCAGCTTGTGGCCTAGCGGGAGGATTTCCTACAATGAGCAGTTCTTC. Filled out from reference TRBV7-9 and TRBJ2-1, the complete variable domain reads DTGVSQNPRHKITKRGQNVTFRCDPISEHNRLYWYRQTLGQGPEFLTYFQNEAQLEKSRLLSDRFSAERPKGSFSTLEIQRTEQGDSAMYLCASSLWPSGRISYNEQFFGPGTRLTVL.

This rearrangement joins TRBV15 to TRBJ1-5; the D is unclear. The CDR3 runs to 14 residues. Germline loops: CDR1 LNHNV, CDR2 YYDKDF (reference sequence). The germline V and J ends were trimmed by 2 bases and 5 bases, with 10 bases remaining between them. The CDR3 is CATSRSADYQPQHF. The CDR3, as DNA: TGTGCCACCAGCAGATCAGCGGACTATCAGCCCCAGCATTTT.

The chain employs TRBV28 and TRBJ2-7, with 12 bases aligning to TRBD2. V lost 3 bases, J lost 7 bases, and 4 bases stayed unmatched. Germline V gives CDR1 MDHEN, CDR2 SYDVKM. CDR3 length: 14 residues. The CDR3 reads CASSFSSGRGEQYF. CDR3 bases: TGTGCCAGCAGTTTCTCTAGCGGGAGGGGTGAGCAGTACTTC. The whole variable domain, remainder taken from reference TRBV28 and TRBJ2-7, is DVKVTQSSRYLVKRTGEKVFLECVQDMDHENMFWYRQDPGLGLRLIYFSYDVKMKEKGDIPEGYSVSREKKERFSLILESASTNQTSMYLCASSFSSGRGEQYFGPGTRLTVT.

V and J are TRBV11-3 and TRBJ2-1; no clear D gene. CDR1 and CDR2 from the germline V gene are SGHNT and YENEEA. Trimming pared 3 bases from V and 9 bases from J, leaving 9 bases between. There are 12 residues in the CDR3. The DNA of the CDR3 is TGTGCCAGCAGCTTTCCCCACGGTGAGCAGTTCTTC. This sequence encodes CASSFPHGEQFF. The full variable domain, completed using reference TRBV11-3 and TRBJ2-1, is EAGVVQSPRYKIIEKKQPVAFWCNPISGHNTLYWYLQNLGQGPELLIRYENEEAVDDSQLPKDRFSAERLKGVDSTLKIQPAELGDSAVYLCASSFPHGEQFFGPGTRLTVL.

This clone has just one count. This chain joins TRBV9 and TRBJ1-2; D unresolved. Germline V gene lookup returns CDR1 SGDLS and CDR2 YYNGEE. The V end was cut by 3 bases, the J end by 8 bases, with 11 bases between. This CDR3 contains 12 residues. DNA for the CDR3: TGTGCCAGCAGCGCCCACCCGGGCGGCTACACCTTC. As protein: CASSAHPGGYTF.

The J gene is TRBJ2-1, the V gene TRBV7-3; no firm D call. Germline CDR1 is SGHTA and CDR2 is FQGTGA. V was pared by 5 bases and J by 8 bases, with 13 bases between. This CDR3 is 13 amino acids long. The CDR3 DNA is TGTGCCAGCAGCCTAAGGTCCCCCGATGAGCAGTTCTTC. Its translation: CASSLRSPDEQFF.

This chain uses TRBV11-3 with TRBJ2-1; 10 bases align to TRBD2. After removal of 5 bases from V and 6 bases from J, the junction contained 13 bases not matched to a gene. This CDR3 is 17 amino acids long. Germline CDR1 is SGHNT and CDR2 is YENEEA. This CDR3 reads CASSEISGRVGANEQFF. The DNA for the CDR3 is TGTGCCAGCAGCGAAATCAGCGGGAGGGTCGGGGCCAATGAGCAGTTCTTC.

As to this clone: The junction departs from the called germline gene at one end, perhaps through a read error. The rearrangement joins TRBV7-6 to TRBJ2-7; D unresolved. This CDR3 comprises 16 residues. Per germline, CDR1 SGHVS and CDR2 FNYEAQ. This CDR3 is CASSLGAQARSSEQYF. The DNA of the CDR3 is TGTGCCAGCAGCTTAGGTGCTCAGGCCAGGTCCTCCGAGCAGTACTTC. The full variable domain, completed using reference TRBV7-6 and TRBJ2-7, is GAGVSQSPRYKVTKRGQDVALRCDPISGHVSLYWYRQALGQGPEFLTYFNYEAQQDKSGLPNDRFSAERPEGSISTLTIQRTEQRDSAMYRCASSLGAQARSSEQYFGPGTRLTVT.

This clone has just a few counts. V is TRBV19 and J is TRBJ1-5; a possible D gene is TRBD1 (5 bases). The CDR3 is made up of 13 amino acids. Trimming took off 1 base at V and 7 bases at J, with 8 bases between the two ends. CDR1 LNHDA and CDR2 SQIVND come from the germline V gene (reference sequence). Written as DNA, the CDR3 is TGTGCCAGTAGTATAGGGGGGGAGCAGCCCCAGCATTTT. Translation gives CASSIGGEQPQHF.